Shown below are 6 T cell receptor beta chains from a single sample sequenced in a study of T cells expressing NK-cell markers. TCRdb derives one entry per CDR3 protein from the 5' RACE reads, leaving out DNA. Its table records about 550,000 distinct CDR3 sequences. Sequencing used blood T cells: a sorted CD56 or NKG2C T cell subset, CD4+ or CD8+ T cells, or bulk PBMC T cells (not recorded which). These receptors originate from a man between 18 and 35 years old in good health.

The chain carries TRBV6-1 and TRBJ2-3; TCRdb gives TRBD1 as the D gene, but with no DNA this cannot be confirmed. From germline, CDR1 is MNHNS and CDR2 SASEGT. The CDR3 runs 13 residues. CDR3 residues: CASSRQFTDTQYF.

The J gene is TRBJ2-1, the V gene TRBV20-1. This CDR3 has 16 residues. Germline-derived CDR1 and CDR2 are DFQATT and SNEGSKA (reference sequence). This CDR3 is CSASEGAGGPRNEQFF.

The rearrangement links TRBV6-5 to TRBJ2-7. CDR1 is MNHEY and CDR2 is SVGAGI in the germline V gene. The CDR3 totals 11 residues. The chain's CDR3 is CASSYSDKQYF.

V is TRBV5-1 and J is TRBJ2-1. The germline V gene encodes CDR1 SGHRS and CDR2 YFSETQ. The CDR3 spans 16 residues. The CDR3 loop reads CASSLVVRTNYNEQFF. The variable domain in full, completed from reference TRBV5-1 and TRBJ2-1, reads KAGVTQTPRYLIKTRGQQVTLSCSPISGHRSVSWYQQTPGQGLQFLFEYFSETQRNKGNFPGRFSGRQFSNSRSEMNVSTLELGDSALYLCASSLVVRTNYNEQFFGPGTRLTVL.

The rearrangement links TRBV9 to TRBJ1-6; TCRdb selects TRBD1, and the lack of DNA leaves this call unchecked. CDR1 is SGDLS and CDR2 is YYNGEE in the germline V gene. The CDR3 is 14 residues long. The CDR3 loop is CASTTGERNSPLHF.

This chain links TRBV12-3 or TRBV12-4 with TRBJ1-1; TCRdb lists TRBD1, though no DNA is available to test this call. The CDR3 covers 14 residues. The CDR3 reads CASGGRYYYTEAFF.